Shown below are 16 T cell receptor beta chains from a single sample sequenced in a study of PD-1 blockade in classical Hodgkin lymphoma. Assay used: immunoSEQ multiplex PCR; TCRdb lists only in-frame clones, some missing. The table shows about 94,000 clones, with about 88% occurring only once. Following autologous stem cell transplantation, relapse occurred in every patient, and exposure to brentuximab vedotin varied. Sequenced material: peripheral blood mononuclear cells (PBMCs), taken before the second cycle of nivolumab. The receptors stem from a human donor with classical Hodgkin lymphoma.

The chain joins TRBV4-2 to TRBJ2-7; D not resolved. Germline CDR1 reads LGHNA; CDR2 reads YNFKEQ. This CDR3 has 14 residues. Between the trimmed V and J ends, which lost 1 base and 2 bases, there was a span of 9 bases. Here the CDR3 reads CASSQAHPAYEQYF. CDR3 DNA: TGTGCCAGCAGCCAAGCCCACCCCGCCTACGAGCAGTACTTC.

The gene calls are TRBV7-9 and TRBJ2-1; D is unclear. Trimming shortened V by 3 bases and J by 2 bases, and 8 bases separated the two germline ends. This CDR3 contains 14 residues. From germline, CDR1 is SEHNR and CDR2 FQNEAQ (reference sequence). CDR3 in DNA: TGTGCCAGCAGCTTCACCGGTACCTACAATGAGCAGTTCTTC. Protein sequence: CASSFTGTYNEQFF.

The gene calls are TRBV27 and TRBJ1-2; 7 bases are shared with TRBD1. Germline CDR1 and CDR2: MNHEY and SMNVEV (reference sequence). The trim removed 5 bases at V and 7 bases at J, leaving 31 bases unmatched. The CDR3 is 21 amino acids. CDR3 region: CASSAPRDSFSPMSEYPGYTF. CDR3 in DNA: TGTGCCAGCAGTGCCCCCCGGGACAGCTTTTCTCCCATGAGTGAATATCCTGGCTACACCTTC.

The chain couples TRBV4-1 to TRBJ1-1, with D possibly matching TRBD1 (6 bases). The germline gives CDR1 MGHRA, CDR2 YSYEKL. The V end lost 4 bases, the J end lost 1 base, and 10 bases lay between the germline ends. The CDR3 covers 14 residues. For the CDR3, the DNA is TGCGCCAGCAGCCTCGCGGACAGGAACACTGAAGCTTTCTTT. Protein product: CASSLADRNTEAFF.

The chain uses TRBV7-9 and TRBJ2-3; no clear D gene. The CDR3 is made up of 13 amino acids. Trimming cost V 7 bases and J 2 bases, with 10 bases left between them. Germline V gene sequence: CDR1 SEHNR, CDR2 FQNEAQ (reference sequence). The CDR3 spells CASTPPTTDTQYF. CDR3 sequence (DNA): TGTGCCAGCACCCCCCCTACCACAGATACGCAGTATTTT.

DNA of the CDR3: TGTGCCAGCAGGTCGGCGTCTGGGGCCAACGTCCTGACTTTC. This translates into CASRSASGANVLTF. The chain carries TRBV7-9 and TRBJ2-6; D unresolved. Germline values: CDR1 SEHNR, CDR2 FQNEAQ (reference sequence). V was cut by 6 bases and J by 1 base, with 7 bases left in between. CDR3 size: 14 residues.

The V and J genes are TRBV4-1 and TRBJ2-1, with 10 bases identical to TRBD2. The CDR3 extends over 16 amino acids. CDR1 and CDR2 from the germline V gene are MGHRA and YSYEKL. After removal of 4 bases from V and 4 bases from J, the junction contained 7 bases not matched to a gene. The CDR3: CASSPSSGGHYNEQFF. The CDR3 DNA is TGCGCCAGCAGCCCCTCTAGCGGGGGCCATTACAATGAGCAGTTCTTC.

The chain joins TRBV19 to TRBJ2-7; D is unclear. This CDR3 has 14 residues. Per the germline V gene, CDR1 is LNHDA and CDR2 is SQIVND (reference sequence). Trimming cost V 5 bases and J 0 bases, with 11 bases left between them. The CDR3 loop is CASSLTYSSYEQYF. CDR3 nucleotide sequence: TGTGCCAGTAGTCTTACATATAGCTCCTACGAGCAGTACTTC.

V usage is TRBV11-2 and J usage is TRBJ2-7; a possible D gene is TRBD1 (5 bases). The CDR3 is 15 amino acids. Trimming shortened V by 4 bases and J by 3 bases, and 16 bases separated the two germline ends. The germline V gene encodes CDR1 SGHAT and CDR2 FQNNGV. The CDR3 DNA is TGTGCCAGCAGCTCAGAGGTCGGACATTTCTACGAGCAGTACTTC. Its translation is CASSSEVGHFYEQYF.

The chain has TRBV18 and TRBJ2-3, with 15 bases matching TRBD2. The CDR3 extends over 15 amino acids. Trimming cost V 4 bases and J 7 bases; bases outside gene matches: 3. Germline V gives CDR1 KGHSH, CDR2 LQKENI. CDR3 residues: CASSLGLAGGNTQYF. CDR3 coding DNA: TGTGCCAGCTCACTCGGACTAGCGGGAGGGAATACGCAGTATTTT. Using reference TRBV18 and TRBJ2-3 for the parts outside the CDR3, the full variable domain is NAGVMQNPRHLVRRRGQEARLRCSPMKGHSHVYWYRQLPEEGLKFMVYLQKENIIDESGMPKERFSAEFPKEGPSILRIQQVVRGDSAAYFCASSLGLAGGNTQYFGPGTRLTVL.

The chain employs TRBV6-5 and TRBJ1-2, with D unresolved. V dropped 8 bases and J dropped 4 bases, with 14 bases sitting between them. The CDR3 contains 13 residues. In germline, CDR1 is MNHEY, CDR2 SVGAGI. CDR3 bases: TGTGCCAGCTGGAAAAATCTTGGCTATGGCTACACCTTC. It codes for CASWKNLGYGYTF.

This sequence joins TRBV4-2 and TRBJ1-2; no clear D. Between the trimmed V and J ends, which lost 0 bases and 8 bases, there was a span of 16 bases. CDR1 is LGHNA, CDR2 YNFKEQ, per germline. CDR3 size: 15 residues. CDR3 nucleotide sequence: TGTGCCAGCAGCCAAGATCCGGGCGGTGTCGGAGGCTACACCTTC. Its translation is CASSQDPGGVGGYTF.

This rearrangement joins TRBV6-6 to TRBJ1-1; possible D gene TRBD1, 5 bases. V was trimmed by 0 bases and J by 1 base, leaving 9 bases between them. This CDR3 has 15 residues. CDR1 MNHNY and CDR2 SVGAGI come from the germline V gene (reference sequence). CDR3 DNA sequence: TGTGCCAGCAGTTACTCAGGGGCCCAGAACACTGAAGCTTTCTTT. Translated: CASSYSGAQNTEAFF.

The CDR3 spells CASSLASGPYNEQFF. CDR3 sequence (DNA): TGTGCCAGCAGTTTGGCTAGCGGGCCTTACAATGAGCAGTTCTTC. V and J are TRBV28 and TRBJ2-1; TRBD2 matches 8 bases. The germline V gene encodes CDR1 MDHEN and CDR2 SYDVKM. CDR3 size: 15 residues. The ends lost 3 bases at V and 4 bases at J; junction bases unmatched: 5.

The rearrangement links TRBV20-1 to TRBJ2-1, with D uncertain. Germline CDR1 DFQATT, CDR2 SNEGSKA (reference sequence). Trimming removed 3 bases at V and 6 bases at J, with 6 bases between. The CDR3 covers 11 residues. The CDR3 sequence: CSASSGNEQFF. Written as DNA, the CDR3 is TGCAGTGCTAGTTCGGGCAATGAGCAGTTCTTC.

The genes are TRBV9 and TRBJ2-1; 8 bases are a match to TRBD2. The germline V gene encodes CDR1 SGDLS and CDR2 YYNGEE. The length of the CDR3 is 16 residues. V was clipped by 1 base and J by 4 bases; unmatched bases: 7. CDR3 amino acids: CASSVMGSGAYNEQFF. In DNA, the CDR3 is TGTGCCAGCAGCGTAATGGGTAGCGGGGCGTACAATGAGCAGTTCTTC.